The T cell receptor beta chain under discussion was sequenced for a study of response to subunit inactivated influenza vaccine. From the RT-PCR reads, TCRdb called clonotypes with MiXCR, one entry per CDR3 protein. The data contain just under 550,000 distinct CDR3 sequences, roughly 25% of them singletons. As concerns this clonotype: Its specificity is not known.

Trimming took 5 bases from V and 6 from J; bases not matched to a gene: 2. This CDR3 is 13 amino acids long. Study-level points and caveats: The authors offered the suggestion that each seasonal influenza vaccination recruits few new T cells.

Another study also made use of these data, one on T cells expressing NK-cell markers. That paper adds: As the method of synthesis, 5'RACE template switching with UMIs yielded TCR beta cDNA. Several experiments confined sorting to alpha-beta TCR T cells with an anti-gamma-delta TCR antibody. As a fraction of CD8+ T cells, dominant NKG2C+ clonotypes reached about 1.0-7.0% in 5 to 7 donors. There were a handful of donors in whom these clonotypes also led the CD3+CD56-NKG2C+ fraction.

The chain joins TRBV12-3 or TRBV12-4 to TRBJ1-1; TRBD1 matches 11 bases. This specimen was CD4+ T cells sorted from PBMCs, taken roughly 12 days after vaccination. The source is a man in his fifties who received an inactivated influenza vaccine. The CDR3 spells CASSMGQGAEAFF. The CDR3 nucleotides are TGTGCCAGCAGTATGGGACAGGGGGCTGAAGCTTTCTTT.